What follows are 6 T cell receptor beta chains derived from one specimen sequenced in a study of blood T cell repertoires in COVID-19. Some clones are missing from TCRdb's copy, which holds only in-frame ones; the method was immunoSEQ multiplex PCR. Among about 440,000 clones listed, roughly 89% were seen once. The sequencing input was peripheral blood. These receptors were collected from a woman in her 30s with acute or convalescent COVID-19.

The chain uses TRBV4-2 and TRBJ1-5; D unresolved. Germline-derived CDR1 and CDR2 are LGHNA and YNFKEQ. V lost 1 base and J 9 bases, leaving 13 bases between the germline ends. This CDR3 spans 14 amino acids. CDR3: CASSQGGWVPPQHF. CDR3 sequence (DNA): TGTGCCAGCAGCCAAGGCGGGTGGGTTCCGCCCCAGCATTTT.

This rearrangement joins TRBV10-2 to TRBJ2-3; TRBD1 matches 8 bases. The V gene end was trimmed by 5 bases and the J gene end by 1 base; junction bases not matched to a gene: 8. The CDR3 covers 16 residues. Per the germline V gene, CDR1 is WSHSY and CDR2 is SAAADI. The CDR3 nucleotides are TGCGCCAGCAGTAAGACAGGGGCTCGGGGCACAGATACGCAGTATTTT. It is translated as CASSKTGARGTDTQYF.

This clone was detected once. The chain joins TRBV28 to TRBJ2-5, with D maybe TRBD2 (7 bases). The CDR3 is 12 amino acids. The V gene lost 5 bases and the J gene lost 7 bases, with 11 bases spanning the gap. CDR1 and CDR2 (germline): MDHEN, SYDVKM. CDR3 nucleotide sequence: TGTGCCAGCAGTCCAGGGGAGGGGACCCAGTACTTC. It is translated as CASSPGEGTQYF.

The rearrangement joins TRBV2 to TRBJ2-3; 9 bases are shared with TRBD1. Germline V gene data show CDR1 as SNHLY and CDR2 as FYNNEI. This CDR3 has 14 amino acids. J lost 6 bases, V lost 6 bases, and 7 bases had no gene match. CDR3 bases: TGTGCCAGCAGGATGGTACAGGGGGCGGATACGCAGTATTTT. It is translated as CASRMVQGADTQYF.

This clone appeared once. This chain connects TRBV5-1 to TRBJ2-5; 13 nucleotides agree with TRBD2. The germline V gene encodes CDR1 SGHRS and CDR2 YFSETQ. Trimming cost V 4 bases and J 3 bases; bases outside gene matches: 6. This CDR3 region has 16 residues. This CDR3 reads CASSPGLAGEKETQYF. Written as DNA, the CDR3 is TGCGCCAGCAGCCCCGGACTAGCGGGGGAGAAAGAGACCCAGTACTTC.

This sequence joins TRBV2 and TRBJ1-2, with 7 bases lining up with TRBD1. The CDR3 is made up of 15 amino acids. J was trimmed by 9 bases and V by 4 bases; bases with no gene match: 14. Per the germline V gene, CDR1 is SNHLY and CDR2 is FYNNEI. The CDR3 DNA sequence: TGTGCCAGCAGTGGGGGACAGAGCACCCTTGAGAGCTACACCTTC. Residues: CASSGGQSTLESYTF.